These 32 T cell receptor beta chains came from one sample sequenced in a study of somatic mutations in cytotoxic T cells in rheumatoid arthritis. Sequenced by immunoSEQ multiplex PCR; TCRdb stores in-frame clones only, minus some. The sample comprises 9,000 or so clones, just under 80% of which are singletons, and roughly 4.9% rests with the top ten. The specimen sequenced was CD8+ T cells sorted from blood. The source is an adult with rheumatoid arthritis.

The DNA of the CDR3 is TGTGCCAGCTCACCACCGGCGGAAGGAGGAGAGACCCAGTACTTC. Its protein product is CASSPPAEGGETQYF. J is TRBJ2-5 and V is TRBV18; possible D gene TRBD2, 5 bases. The CDR3 totals 15 residues. The V gene lost 0 bases and the J gene lost 4 bases, with 12 bases spanning the gap. Germline CDR1 is KGHSH and CDR2 is LQKENI.

The chain carries TRBV6-1 and TRBJ2-5, with D perhaps TRBD2 (5 bases). The germline gives CDR1 MNHNS, CDR2 SASEGT. V lost 7 bases to trimming and J lost 3 bases, with 12 bases between them. This CDR3 has 13 residues. CDR3 bases: TGTGCCAGCAACGTGCGGGCCGAAGAGACCCAGTACTTC. Amino acids: CASNVRAEETQYF.

The chain combines TRBV6-5 with TRBJ1-2, with TRBD1 as a possible D gene (6 bases). V was shortened by 2 bases and J by 1 base, with 11 bases between the two germline ends. Germline lookup yields CDR1 MNHEY and CDR2 SVGAGI. CDR3 length: 15 amino acids. CDR3 DNA: TGTGCCAGCAGTTACGGGACACCGAATAACTATGGCTACACCTTC. Translating gives CASSYGTPNNYGYTF.

The chain uses TRBV28 and TRBJ1-2; the D is unclear. V lost 5 bases and J lost 5, with 6 bases in between. The germline gives CDR1 MDHEN, CDR2 SYDVKM. This CDR3 has 11 amino acids. In DNA form, the CDR3 reads TGTGCCAGCAGTACTGATTATGGCTACACCTTC. This gives the protein CASSTDYGYTF.

This clone has more than one count but fewer than ten. The chain links TRBV5-6 to TRBJ2-7; D is possibly TRBD1 (6 bases). The V end lost 2 bases, the J end lost 11 bases, and 14 bases lay between the germline ends. The CDR3 is 12 residues long. Germline V gives CDR1 SGHDT, CDR2 YYEEEE. The CDR3 protein is CASSFPRQVEYF. The CDR3 coding sequence is TGTGCCAGCAGCTTCCCCCGACAGGTAGAGTACTTC.

The gene calls are TRBV27 and TRBJ1-1; D is unclear. With 0 bases removed from V and 7 bases from J, the gap between germline ends came to 9 bases. This CDR3 comprises 13 residues. In germline, CDR1 is MNHEY, CDR2 SMNVEV (reference sequence). CDR3 in amino acids: CASSLSSGIEAFF. CDR3 nucleotide sequence: TGTGCCAGCAGTTTATCCAGCGGGATTGAAGCTTTCTTT.

In its sample, this clone was seen a few times. J is TRBJ2-7 and V is TRBV28, with 7 nucleotides matching TRBD1. The germline CDR1 and CDR2 sequences are MDHEN and SYDVKM. The CDR3 spans 14 residues. Trimming took 11 bases from V and 6 from J; bases not matched to a gene: 16. Here the CDR3 DNA reads TGTGCCGAGGAACGACAGGGCGAAACGCTCGAGCAGTACGTC. Its translation: CAEERQGETLEQYV.

This chain's CDR3 is CASSPWRSKETQYF. CDR3 sequence (DNA): TGTGCCAGCAGTCCTTGGAGATCAAAAGAGACCCAGTACTTC. The chain combines TRBV28 with TRBJ2-5, with D unclear. Trimming cost V 5 bases and J 3 bases, with 13 bases left between them. The CDR3 sequence is 14 residues long. Germline CDR1 and CDR2: MDHEN and SYDVKM.

CDR3 protein: CASSLGVARAEKQFF. The DNA of the CDR3 is TGTGCCAGCAGCTTAGGAGTAGCTCGGGCGGAAAAGCAGTTCTTC. The rearrangement joins TRBV7-2 to TRBJ2-1; D gene ambiguous. Germline CDR1 reads SGHTA; CDR2 reads FQGNSA. CDR3 length equals 15 residues. V gave up 1 base and J gave up 11 bases, with 18 bases separating them.

This chain uses TRBV10-2 with TRBJ2-5, with TRBD2 matching over 8 bases. CDR1 and CDR2 (germline): WSHSY, SAAADI. Germline trimming cut 2 bases from V and 4 bases from J; bases unmatched to any gene: 15. The CDR3 spans 18 residues. The CDR3 DNA is TGCGCCAGCAGTGAGGAATCGGGGGGGGGCGCGGTGTCAGAGACCCAGTACTTC. Its protein product is CASSEESGGGAVSETQYF.

The count of this clone is one. V is TRBV6-5 and J is TRBJ2-2, with D possibly called TRBD1 or TRBD2 (5 bases each). Germline V gene data show CDR1 as MNHEY and CDR2 as SVGAGI. V shed 6 bases and J shed 0 bases, with 11 bases lying between them. The CDR3 length is 15 residues. CDR3 nucleotides: TGTGCCAGCAGACCCGGGACGGCGAACACCGGGGAGCTGTTTTTT. The encoded protein is CASRPGTANTGELFF.

The genes are TRBV11-2 and TRBJ2-7; D ambiguous. The CDR3 covers 13 residues. Germline-derived CDR1 and CDR2 are SGHAT and FQNNGV. V gave up 0 bases and J gave up 1 base, with 4 bases separating them. CDR3 in DNA: TGTGCCAGCAGCTTAGATCCTTCCTACGAGCAGTACGTC. Translating gives CASSLDPSYEQYV.

The chain combines TRBV10-3 with TRBJ2-6; TRBD1 matches at 9 bases. Germline V gene data show CDR1 as ENHRY and CDR2 as SYGVKD. The ends lost 11 bases at V and 4 bases at J; junction bases unmatched: 9. This CDR3 has 15 residues. CDR3 nucleotide sequence: TGTGCCGCGGGACAGGGAGAAGGAGGGGCCAACGTCCTGACTTTC. This gives the protein CAAGQGEGGANVLTF.

The rearrangement uses TRBV30 and TRBJ2-7, with D possibly being TRBD2 (5 bases). This CDR3 is 14 amino acids long. In germline, CDR1 is GTSNPN, CDR2 SVGIG (reference sequence). Between the trimmed V and J ends, which lost 3 bases and 0 bases, there was a span of 12 bases. The CDR3 loop reads CAWRTPGYSYEQYF. The CDR3 DNA reads TGTGCCTGGAGGACCCCGGGATACTCCTACGAGCAGTACTTC.

V usage is TRBV2 and J usage is TRBJ1-5; the D gene is possibly TRBD1 (5 bases). Trimming stripped 9 bases from V and 0 bases from J, with 12 bases between. Germline lookup yields CDR1 SNHLY and CDR2 FYNNEI. The CDR3 length is 14 residues. CDR3 in amino acids: CASKETDSNQPQHF. The DNA for the CDR3 is TGTGCCAGTAAGGAGACAGATAGCAATCAGCCCCAGCATTTT.

In its sample, this clone was seen once. The gene calls are TRBV12-5 and TRBJ2-1; D is possibly TRBD1 (5 bases). The germline V gene has CDR1 LGHNT and CDR2 FRNRAP. V was cut by 6 bases and J by 3 bases, with 12 bases left in between. The length of the CDR3 is 14 residues. The CDR3 DNA is TGTGCTAGTGGGTCAGGGTTGCACTACAATGAGCAGTTCTTC. Translated: CASGSGLHYNEQFF.

This chain links TRBV29-1 with TRBJ1-2; D unresolved. In germline, CDR1 is SQVTM, CDR2 ANQGSEA. Between the trimmed V and J ends, which lost 4 bases and 1 base, there was a span of 16 bases. CDR3 length: 15 amino acids. The CDR3 DNA reads TGCAGCGTTGGGGGTCCACTAACGTATAACTATGGCTACACCTTC. It codes for CSVGGPLTYNYGYTF.

The chain combines TRBV28 with TRBJ1-6; no clear D. The germline CDR1 and CDR2 sequences are MDHEN and SYDVKM. With 2 bases removed from V and 8 bases from J, the gap between germline ends came to 10 bases. The CDR3 spans 14 residues. The CDR3 coding sequence is TGTGCCAGCAGTTTAGGTGGAGCTTATTCACCCCTCCACTTT. The encoded protein is CASSLGGAYSPLHF.

Notes on this clone: Because the CDR3's place on the DNA is in doubt, the DNA is left out and the CDR3 is given as listed by TCRdb. J is TRBJ1-3 and V is TRBV21-1. TRBV21-1 is a documented pseudogene. Termini included, the CDR3 measures 17 amino acids. The CDR3 sequence: CASSKAKDWGFGNTIYF.

V and J are TRBV19 and TRBJ1-2; tentatively, D is TRBD1 (5 bases). V dropped 3 bases and J dropped 0 bases, with 11 bases sitting between them. This CDR3 is built from 15 residues. Germline CDR1 and CDR2: LNHDA and SQIVND (reference sequence). The CDR3 region is CASSIGDQANYGYTF. CDR3 sequence (DNA): TGTGCCAGTAGTATTGGGGACCAAGCTAACTATGGCTACACCTTC. The full variable domain, in which reference TRBV19 and TRBJ1-2 provide the parts outside the CDR3, is DGGITQSPKYLFRKEGQNVTLSCEQNLNHDAMYWYRQDPGQGLRLIYYSQIVNDFQKGDIAEGYSVSREKKESFPLTVTSAQKNPTAFYLCASSIGDQANYGYTFGSGTRLTVV.

The gene calls are TRBV6-4 and TRBJ2-1, with 8 bases lining up with TRBD2. Germline loops: CDR1 MRHNA, CDR2 SNTAGT. This CDR3 spans 15 amino acids. The V and J ends lost 2 bases and 6 bases, in that order; junction bases with no gene match: 6. Here the CDR3 reads CASSDETSGSNEQFF. DNA for the CDR3: TGTGCCAGCAGTGACGAAACTAGCGGTTCCAATGAGCAGTTCTTC.

The chain uses TRBV6-5 and TRBJ2-1, with D tentatively TRBD1 or TRBD2 (5 bases each). The V gene lost 2 bases and the J gene lost 6 bases, with 14 bases spanning the gap. The CDR3 sequence is 15 residues long. CDR1 is MNHEY, CDR2 SVGAGI, per germline. For the CDR3, the DNA is TGTGCCAGCAGTTACCCGACAAGGGGACGCAATGAGCAGTTCTTC. It yields the protein CASSYPTRGRNEQFF.

The rearrangement uses TRBV2 and TRBJ2-7; 9 bases fit TRBD1. CDR1 SNHLY and CDR2 FYNNEI come from the germline V gene. The CDR3 length is 15 residues. V lost 6 bases, J lost 0 bases, and 6 bases stayed unmatched. The CDR3 bases are TGTGCCAGCAGACGGACAGGGGTGGACTCCTACGAGCAGTACGTC. Translated, it gives CASRRTGVDSYEQYV.

The V and J genes are TRBV9 and TRBJ2-3; no clear D gene. The CDR3 spans 15 residues. Deletions cut 0 bases from V and 0 bases from J, with 8 bases between. Germline lookup yields CDR1 SGDLS and CDR2 YYNGEE. CDR3 protein: CASSVEGYSTDTQYF. CDR3 nucleotides: TGTGCCAGCAGCGTAGAAGGTTATAGCACAGATACGCAGTATTTT. Based on the CDR3 plus reference TRBV9 and TRBJ2-3, the full variable domain is DSGVTQTPKHLITATGQRVTLRCSPRSGDLSVYWYQQSLDQGLQFLIQYYNGEERAKGNILERFSAQQFPDLHSELNLSSLELGDSALYFCASSVEGYSTDTQYFGPGTRLTVL.

CDR3 region: CASSMGEPSSYEQYF. CDR3 DNA: TGTGCCAGTAGTATGGGAGAGCCATCCTCCTACGAGCAGTACTTC. The rearrangement uses TRBV19 and TRBJ2-7, with D possibly being TRBD2 (5 bases). The CDR3 has 15 residues. V was shortened by 3 bases and J by 0 bases, with 12 bases between the two germline ends. Germline V gene lookup returns CDR1 LNHDA and CDR2 SQIVND (reference sequence).

This rearrangement joins TRBV9 to TRBJ2-1, with TRBD2 matching over 9 bases. The V segment lost 0 bases and the J segment 6 bases; nucleotides outside the gene matches: 7. CDR1 is SGDLS, CDR2 YYNGEE, per germline. The CDR3 contains 16 residues. In nucleotides, the CDR3 is TGTGCCAGCAGCGTAGTGAGTAGCGGGAGTTTCAATGAGCAGTTCTTC. Translation gives CASSVVSSGSFNEQFF.

This chain links TRBV7-9 with TRBJ1-1; D gene uncertain. The ends were cut back, 6 bases at V and 0 bases at J, with 5 bases in the middle. The CDR3 length is 12 residues. The germline V gene encodes CDR1 SEHNR and CDR2 FQNEAQ (reference sequence). Written as DNA, the CDR3 is TGTGCCAGCAGATCTTTGAACACTGAAGCTTTCTTT. Translation: CASRSLNTEAFF.

The chain is built from TRBV28 and TRBJ2-7; a possible D gene is TRBD1 (5 bases). This CDR3 spans 13 amino acids. Germline V lookup: CDR1 MDHEN, CDR2 SYDVKM. Trimming left V 5 bases short and J 5 bases short, with 13 bases between. The CDR3 protein is CASSPPGYHEQYF. In DNA, the CDR3 is TGTGCCAGCAGTCCCCCAGGGTACCACGAGCAGTACTTC.

This chain links TRBV9 with TRBJ2-3; 9 bases match TRBD1. After removal of 4 bases from V and 0 bases from J, the junction contained 6 bases not matched to a gene. Germline CDR1 and CDR2: SGDLS and YYNGEE. The CDR3 extends over 16 amino acids. The CDR3 coding sequence is TGTGCCAGCAGCAAACAGGGGGCGCGGAGCACAGATACGCAGTATTTT. Translating gives CASSKQGARSTDTQYF.

The V and J genes are TRBV15 and TRBJ2-1, with D unclear. V gave up 1 base and J gave up 6 bases, with 7 bases separating them. This CDR3 has 13 residues. Germline V gene data show CDR1 as LNHNV and CDR2 as YYDKDF (reference sequence). The CDR3 is CATSRVGPNEQFF. The DNA of the CDR3 is TGTGCCACCAGCAGAGTAGGGCCCAATGAGCAGTTCTTC.

This clone has only a few counts. J is TRBJ1-2 and V is TRBV7-9; D unresolved. There are 14 residues in the CDR3. Trimming shortened V by 3 bases and J by 4 bases, and 12 bases separated the two germline ends. Germline V gene data show CDR1 as SEHNR and CDR2 as FQNEAQ (reference sequence). CDR3 sequence reads: CASSLEGGSYGYTF. DNA of the CDR3: TGTGCCAGCAGCTTGGAGGGCGGGAGCTATGGCTACACCTTC.

V gene TRBV30 combines with J gene TRBJ2-1; 12 nucleotides align to TRBD2. There are 13 residues in the CDR3. V shed 4 bases, J shed 9 bases, and the junction held 4 bases outside the gene matches. Per germline, CDR1 GTSNPN and CDR2 SVGIG (reference sequence). The CDR3 loop reads CAWNLAGGSEQFF. The CDR3 DNA reads TGTGCCTGGAACCTAGCGGGGGGGTCTGAGCAGTTCTTC.